This entry describes one TCR beta chain. Its antigen remains undetermined. No base quality values were provided; no much bigger clone lies one nucleotide off. The CDR3 goes from the cysteine to the phenylalanine over 14 residues. CDR3 DNA only is kept here, 42 bases in frame from base 1. Reading the germline V gene (reference sequence) gives CDR1 SGHKS and CDR2 YYEKEE. Between the V and J ends, shortened by 4 bases and 7 bases respectively, the junction contains 17 bases. The source of the sample is a study of T cell changes during pregnancy in multiple sclerosis (dated by TCRdb to the late 2010s). Concerning the study at large: The study looked at changes in the T cell repertoire across pregnancy in women with multiple sclerosis.

Library creation used the immunoSEQ multiplex PCR assay. As stored in TCRdb, this immuneACCESS dataset retains in-frame rearrangements with V and J assigned. A fraction of the clones does not appear; measured against another copy, unresolved V genes explain less than half of the discrepancy, and the remainder lacks a known reason. In this sample the table shows tens of thousands of clones, 91% of which occur a single time. The top ten hold around 0.75% of the sample. The specimen was peripheral blood, collected in the third trimester of pregnancy. The clonotype originates from a female donor in good health, enrolled as a control in a pregnancy study. The chain is made from TRBV5-5 and TRBJ1-2; a tentative D call is TRBD1 (5 bases match). In nucleotides, the sequence is TGTGCCAGCAGCCATCCCAGTGGGGCTGGTGGCTACACCTTC. The translation is CASSHPSGAGGYTF. Where the CDR3 stops, the reference TRBV5-5 and TRBJ1-2 genes take over; the full variable domain is DAGVTQSPTHLIKTRGQQVTLRCSPISGHKSVSWYQQVLGQGPQFIFQYYEKEERGRGNFPDRFSARQFPNYSSELNVNALLLGDSALYLCASSHPSGAGGYTFGSGTRLTVV.